What follows describes a single TCR beta chain. The antigen remains unidentified. This specimen comes from a study of T cell responses to AZD1222 COVID-19 vaccine. Broader study findings: Clonal diversity may have been underestimated in mostly white British donors.

Clones were read by immunoSEQ multiplex PCR, and TCRdb kept only the in-frame ones, dropping some. The repertoire has approximately 220,000 clones, more than 85% of them found once; the top ten carry more than 0.8%. V shed 6 bases and J 5 bases; nucleotides not matched to a gene: 7. The CDR3 covers 13 residues. From germline, CDR1 is LGHDT and CDR2 YNNKEL (reference sequence). The clonotype comes from an adult in good health. The rearrangement joins TRBV3-1 (or the pseudogene TRBV3-2) to TRBJ2-7; 7 nucleotides match TRBD1. The material sequenced was peripheral blood, taken on day 0 of MenACWY control vaccination. CDR3: CASRATGRNEQYF. The CDR3, as DNA: TGTGCCAGCAGGGCGACAGGGCGCAACGAGCAGTACTTC.